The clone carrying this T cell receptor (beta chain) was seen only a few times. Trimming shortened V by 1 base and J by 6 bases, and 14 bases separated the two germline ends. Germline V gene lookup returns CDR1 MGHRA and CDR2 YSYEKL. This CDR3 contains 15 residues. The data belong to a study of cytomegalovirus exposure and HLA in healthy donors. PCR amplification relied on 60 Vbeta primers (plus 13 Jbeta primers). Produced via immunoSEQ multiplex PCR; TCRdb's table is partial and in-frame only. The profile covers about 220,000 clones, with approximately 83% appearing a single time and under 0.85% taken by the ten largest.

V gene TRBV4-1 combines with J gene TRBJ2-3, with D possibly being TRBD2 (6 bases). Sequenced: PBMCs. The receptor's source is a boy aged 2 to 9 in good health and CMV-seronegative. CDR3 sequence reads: CASSQGGGWEDTQYF. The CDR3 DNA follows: TGCGCCAGCAGCCAAGGTGGAGGGTGGGAGGATACGCAGTATTTT.